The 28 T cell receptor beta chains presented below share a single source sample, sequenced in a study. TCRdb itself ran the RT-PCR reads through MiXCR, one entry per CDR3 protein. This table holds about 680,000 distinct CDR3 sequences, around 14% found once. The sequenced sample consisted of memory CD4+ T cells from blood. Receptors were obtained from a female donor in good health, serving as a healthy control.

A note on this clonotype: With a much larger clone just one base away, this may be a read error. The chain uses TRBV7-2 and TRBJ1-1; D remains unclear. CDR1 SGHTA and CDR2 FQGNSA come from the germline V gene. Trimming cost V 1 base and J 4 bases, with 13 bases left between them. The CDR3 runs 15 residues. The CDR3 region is CASSLGGAEATEAFF. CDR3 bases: TGTGCCAGCAGCTTAGGGGGTGCGGAGGCCACTGAAGCTTTCTTT.

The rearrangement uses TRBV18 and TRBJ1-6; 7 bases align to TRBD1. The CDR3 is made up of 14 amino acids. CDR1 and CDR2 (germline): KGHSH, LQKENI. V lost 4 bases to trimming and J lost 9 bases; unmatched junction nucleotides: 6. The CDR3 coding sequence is TGTGCCAGCTCACAACAGGGGTTTAGTTCACCCCTCCACTTT. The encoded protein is CASSQQGFSSPLHF.

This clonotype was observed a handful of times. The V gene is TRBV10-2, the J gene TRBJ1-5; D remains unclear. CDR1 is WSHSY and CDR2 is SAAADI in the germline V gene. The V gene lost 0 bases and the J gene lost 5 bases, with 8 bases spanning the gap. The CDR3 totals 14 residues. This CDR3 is CASSESSFYQPQHF. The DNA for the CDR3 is TGCGCCAGCAGTGAGTCTTCTTTTTATCAGCCCCAGCATTTT.

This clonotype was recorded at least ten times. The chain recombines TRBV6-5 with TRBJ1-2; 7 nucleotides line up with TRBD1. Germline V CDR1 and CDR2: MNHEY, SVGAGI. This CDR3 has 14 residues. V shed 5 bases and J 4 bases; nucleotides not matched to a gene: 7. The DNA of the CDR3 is TGTGCCAGCAGTAGACAGGGCCGTGGCTATGGCTACACCTTC. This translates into CASSRQGRGYGYTF.

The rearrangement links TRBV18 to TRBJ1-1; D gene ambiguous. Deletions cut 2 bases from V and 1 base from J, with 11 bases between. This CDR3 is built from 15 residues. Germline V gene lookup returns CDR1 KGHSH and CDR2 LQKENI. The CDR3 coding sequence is TGTGCCAGCTCACCAAGCGAGGGCCAGAACACTGAAGCTTTCTTT. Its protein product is CASSPSEGQNTEAFF.

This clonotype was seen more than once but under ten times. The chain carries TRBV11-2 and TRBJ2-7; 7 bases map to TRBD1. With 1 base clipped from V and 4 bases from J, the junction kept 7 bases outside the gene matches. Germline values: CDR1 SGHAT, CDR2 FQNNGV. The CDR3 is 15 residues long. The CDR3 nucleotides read TGTGCCAGCAGCTTAGTTGTAGGGGGCGGGTACGAGCAGTACTTC. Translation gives CASSLVVGGGYEQYF.

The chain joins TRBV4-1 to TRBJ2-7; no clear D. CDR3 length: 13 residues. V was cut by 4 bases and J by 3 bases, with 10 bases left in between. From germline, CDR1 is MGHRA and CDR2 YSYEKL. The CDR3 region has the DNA TGCGCCAGCAGCCGTTCTGGAGACTACGAGCAGTACTTC. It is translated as CASSRSGDYEQYF.

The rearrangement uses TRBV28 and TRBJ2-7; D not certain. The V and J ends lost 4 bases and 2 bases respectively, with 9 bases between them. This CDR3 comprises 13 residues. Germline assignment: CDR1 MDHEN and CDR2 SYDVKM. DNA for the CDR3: TGTGCCAGCAGTTATCTCGTCCCCTACGAGCAGTACTTC. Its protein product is CASSYLVPYEQYF.

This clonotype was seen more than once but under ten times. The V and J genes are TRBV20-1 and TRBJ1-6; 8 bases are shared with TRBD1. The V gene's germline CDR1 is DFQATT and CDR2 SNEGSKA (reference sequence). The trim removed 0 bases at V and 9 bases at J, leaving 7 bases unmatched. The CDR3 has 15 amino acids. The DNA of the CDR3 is TGCAGTGCTAGAGACCGTGGACAGGGTGGTTCACCCCTCCACTTT. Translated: CSARDRGQGGSPLHF.

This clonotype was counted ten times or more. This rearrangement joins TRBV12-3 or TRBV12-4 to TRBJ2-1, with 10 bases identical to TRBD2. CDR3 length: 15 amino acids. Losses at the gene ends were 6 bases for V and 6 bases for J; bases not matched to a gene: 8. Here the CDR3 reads CASSPAGGEGNEQFF. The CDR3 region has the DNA TGTGCCAGCAGCCCAGCGGGAGGGGAGGGCAATGAGCAGTTCTTC.

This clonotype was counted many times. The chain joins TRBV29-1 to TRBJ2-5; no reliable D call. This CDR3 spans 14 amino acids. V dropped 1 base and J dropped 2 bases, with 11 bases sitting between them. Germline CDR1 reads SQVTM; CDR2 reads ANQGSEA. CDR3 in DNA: TGCAGCGTTGAAGGAGCACAGCCTCAAGAGACCCAGTACTTC. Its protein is CSVEGAQPQETQYF.

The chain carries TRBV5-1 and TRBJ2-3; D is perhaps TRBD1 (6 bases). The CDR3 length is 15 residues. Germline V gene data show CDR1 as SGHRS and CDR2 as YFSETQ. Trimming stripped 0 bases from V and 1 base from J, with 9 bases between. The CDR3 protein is CASSLDPGGTDTQYF. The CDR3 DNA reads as TGCGCCAGCAGCTTGGACCCAGGGGGCACAGATACGCAGTATTTT.

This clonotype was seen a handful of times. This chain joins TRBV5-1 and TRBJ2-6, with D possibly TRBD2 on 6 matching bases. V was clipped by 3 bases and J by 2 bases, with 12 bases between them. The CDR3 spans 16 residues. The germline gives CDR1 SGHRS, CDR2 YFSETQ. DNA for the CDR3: TGCGCCAGCAGCTCGGAAGGGACTCCTGGGGCCAACGTCCTGACTTTC. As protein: CASSSEGTPGANVLTF.

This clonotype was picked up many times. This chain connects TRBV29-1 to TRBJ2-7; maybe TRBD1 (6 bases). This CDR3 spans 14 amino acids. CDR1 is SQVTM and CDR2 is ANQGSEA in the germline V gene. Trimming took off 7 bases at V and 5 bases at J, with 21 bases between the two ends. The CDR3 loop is CSAPAGTPGDEQYF. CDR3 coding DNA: TGCAGCGCCCCGGCCGGGACACCAGGCGACGAGCAGTACTTC.

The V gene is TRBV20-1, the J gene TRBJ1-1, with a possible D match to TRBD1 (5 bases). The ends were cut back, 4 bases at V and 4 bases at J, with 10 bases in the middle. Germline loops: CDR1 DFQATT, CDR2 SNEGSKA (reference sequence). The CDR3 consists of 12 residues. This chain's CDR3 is CSATGGFTEAFF. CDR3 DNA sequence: TGCAGTGCTACGGGGGGATTCACTGAAGCTTTCTTT.

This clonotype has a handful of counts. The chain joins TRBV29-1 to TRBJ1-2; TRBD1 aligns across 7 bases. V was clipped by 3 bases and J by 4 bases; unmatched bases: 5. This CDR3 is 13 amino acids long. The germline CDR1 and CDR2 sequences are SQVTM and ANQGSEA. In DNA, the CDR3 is TGCAGCGTTGACGACAGGGAAGTCTATGGCTACACCTTC. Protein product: CSVDDREVYGYTF. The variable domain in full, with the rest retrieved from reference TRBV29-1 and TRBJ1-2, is SAVISQKPSRDICQRGTSLTIQCQVDSQVTMMFWYRQQPGQSLTLIATANQGSEATYESGFVIDKFPISRPNLTFSTLTVSNMSPEDSSIYLCSVDDREVYGYTFGSGTRLTVV.

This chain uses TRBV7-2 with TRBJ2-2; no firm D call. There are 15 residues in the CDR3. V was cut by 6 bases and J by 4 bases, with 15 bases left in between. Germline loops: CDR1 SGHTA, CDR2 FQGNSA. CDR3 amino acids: CASRLIRESTGELFF. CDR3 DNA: TGTGCCAGCAGGCTCATCCGCGAGAGCACCGGGGAGCTGTTTTTT.

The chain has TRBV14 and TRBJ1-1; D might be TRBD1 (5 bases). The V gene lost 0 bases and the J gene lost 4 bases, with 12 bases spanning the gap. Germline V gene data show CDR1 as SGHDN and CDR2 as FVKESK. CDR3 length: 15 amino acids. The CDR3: CASSQESRGITEAFF. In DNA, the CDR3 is TGTGCCAGCAGCCAAGAGTCAAGGGGAATCACTGAAGCTTTCTTT.

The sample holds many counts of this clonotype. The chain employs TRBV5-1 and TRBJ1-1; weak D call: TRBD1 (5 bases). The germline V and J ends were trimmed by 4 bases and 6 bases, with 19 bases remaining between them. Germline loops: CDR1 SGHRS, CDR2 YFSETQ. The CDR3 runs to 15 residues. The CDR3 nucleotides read TGCGCCAGCAGCCTACAACCGGGACGGCAGTCTGAAGCTTTCTTT. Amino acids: CASSLQPGRQSEAFF.

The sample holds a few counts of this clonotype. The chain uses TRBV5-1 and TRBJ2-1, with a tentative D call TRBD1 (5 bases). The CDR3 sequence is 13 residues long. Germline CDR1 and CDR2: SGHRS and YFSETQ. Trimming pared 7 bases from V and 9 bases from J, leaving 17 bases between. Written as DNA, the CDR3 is TGCGCCAGCTATGGGGCTGTGGGCAGTGAGCAGTTCTTC. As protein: CASYGAVGSEQFF.

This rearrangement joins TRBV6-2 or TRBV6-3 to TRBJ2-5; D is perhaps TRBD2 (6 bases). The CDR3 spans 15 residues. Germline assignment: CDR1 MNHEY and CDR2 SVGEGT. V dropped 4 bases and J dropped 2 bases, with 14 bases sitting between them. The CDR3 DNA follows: TGTGCCAGCAGTTCGCCGGGACTCGGACAAGAGACCCAGTACTTC. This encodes CASSSPGLGQETQYF.

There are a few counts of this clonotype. This CDR3 is CASNYALGTDTQYF. For the CDR3, the DNA is TGCGCCAGCAATTATGCTCTGGGCACAGATACGCAGTATTTT. The chain links TRBV5-1 to TRBJ2-3; D is uncertain. V gave up 6 bases and J gave up 1 base, with 12 bases separating them. Germline CDR1 SGHRS, CDR2 YFSETQ. The CDR3 runs to 14 residues.

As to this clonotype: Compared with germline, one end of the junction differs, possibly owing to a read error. CDR3 amino acids: CSARGGSRNYVYTF. CDR3 in DNA: TGCAGTGCTAGGGGGGGCAGCCGTAACTATGTCTACACCTTC. This rearrangement joins TRBV20-1 to TRBJ1-2, with D maybe TRBD1 (6 bases). CDR1 is DFQATT, CDR2 SNEGSKA, per germline (reference sequence). The CDR3 sequence is 14 residues long.

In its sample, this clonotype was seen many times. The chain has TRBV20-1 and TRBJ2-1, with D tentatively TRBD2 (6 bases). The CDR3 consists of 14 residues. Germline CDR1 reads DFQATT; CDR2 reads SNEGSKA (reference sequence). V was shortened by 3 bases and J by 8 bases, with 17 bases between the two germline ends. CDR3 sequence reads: CSARVIAVHDEQFF. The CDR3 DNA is TGCAGTGCTAGGGTGATAGCGGTCCATGATGAGCAGTTCTTC.

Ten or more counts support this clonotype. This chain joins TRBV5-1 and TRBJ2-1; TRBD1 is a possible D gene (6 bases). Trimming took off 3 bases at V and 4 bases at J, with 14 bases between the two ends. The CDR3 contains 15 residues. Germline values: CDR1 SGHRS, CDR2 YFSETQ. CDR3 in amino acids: CASSSDSKGYNEQFF. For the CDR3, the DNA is TGCGCCAGCAGCTCGGACAGTAAGGGGTACAATGAGCAGTTCTTC.

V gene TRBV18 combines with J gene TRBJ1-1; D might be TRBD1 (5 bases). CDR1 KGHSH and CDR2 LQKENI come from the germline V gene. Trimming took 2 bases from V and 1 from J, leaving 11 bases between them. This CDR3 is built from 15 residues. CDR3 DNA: TGTGCCAGCTCACCATGGGACGGAAAGAACACTGAAGCTTTCTTT. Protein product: CASSPWDGKNTEAFF.

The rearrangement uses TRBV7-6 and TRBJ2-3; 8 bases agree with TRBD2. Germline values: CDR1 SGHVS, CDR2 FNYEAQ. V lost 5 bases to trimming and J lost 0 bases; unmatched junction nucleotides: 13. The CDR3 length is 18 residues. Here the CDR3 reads CASSPGGGGSPSTDTQYF. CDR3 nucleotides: TGTGCCAGCAGCCCCGGGGGGGGCGGGTCGCCCAGCACAGATACGCAGTATTTT.

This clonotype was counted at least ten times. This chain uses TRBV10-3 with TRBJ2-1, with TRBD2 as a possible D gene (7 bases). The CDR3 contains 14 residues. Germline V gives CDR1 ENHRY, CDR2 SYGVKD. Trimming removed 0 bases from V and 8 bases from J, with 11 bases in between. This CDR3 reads CAISESPGGDEQFF. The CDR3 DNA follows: TGTGCCATCAGTGAGTCACCGGGGGGCGATGAGCAGTTCTTC.